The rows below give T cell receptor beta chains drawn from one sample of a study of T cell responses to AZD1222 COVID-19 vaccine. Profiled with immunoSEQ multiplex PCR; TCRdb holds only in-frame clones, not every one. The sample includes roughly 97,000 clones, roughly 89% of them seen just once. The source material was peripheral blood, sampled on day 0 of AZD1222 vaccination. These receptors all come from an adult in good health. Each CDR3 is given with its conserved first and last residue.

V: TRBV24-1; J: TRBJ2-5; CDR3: CATSDPYGLAGGGQETQYF
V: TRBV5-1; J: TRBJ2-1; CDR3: CASSSTGLSYNEQFF
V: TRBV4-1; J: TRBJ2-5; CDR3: CASSQDQPQAGETQYF
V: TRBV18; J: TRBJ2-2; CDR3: CASSPDRDNTGELFF
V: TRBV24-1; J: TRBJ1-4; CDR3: CATSDPGQGNEKLFF
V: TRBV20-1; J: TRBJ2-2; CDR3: CSAPYTGELFF
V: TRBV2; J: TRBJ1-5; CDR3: CASREDRAQPQHF
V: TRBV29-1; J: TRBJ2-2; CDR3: CSVTISGGGTGELFF
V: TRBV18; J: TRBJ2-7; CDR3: CASSPSRDPYEQYF
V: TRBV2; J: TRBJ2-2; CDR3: CASSLQSPRNTGELFF
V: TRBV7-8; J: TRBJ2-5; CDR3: CASSLGGLAGVETQYF
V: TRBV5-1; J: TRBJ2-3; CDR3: CASSYTDTQYF
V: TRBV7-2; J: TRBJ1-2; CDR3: CASSSPGQGGYGYTF
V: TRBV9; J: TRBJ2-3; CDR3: CASSSRTISSTDTQYF
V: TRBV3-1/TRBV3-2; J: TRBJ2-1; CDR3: CASSLLVGGSYNEQFF
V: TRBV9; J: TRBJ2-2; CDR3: CASSVSPSSGRASGELFF
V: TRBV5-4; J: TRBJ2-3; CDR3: CASSLRGFGGTQYF
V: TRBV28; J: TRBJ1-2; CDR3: CASSLMDRALYGYTF
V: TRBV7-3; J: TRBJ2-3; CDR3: CASSLTSVSTDTQYF
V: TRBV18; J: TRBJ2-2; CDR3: CASSLTSSSTGELFF
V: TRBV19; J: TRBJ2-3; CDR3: CASEGRGGDTQYF
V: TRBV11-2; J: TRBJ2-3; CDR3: CASSPWGGSRTDTQYF
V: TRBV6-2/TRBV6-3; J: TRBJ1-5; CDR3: CASSYRDAKHF
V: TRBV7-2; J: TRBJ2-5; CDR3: CASSLATGLQETQYF
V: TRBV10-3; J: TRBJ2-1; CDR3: CAISEPSGRVGGNEQFF
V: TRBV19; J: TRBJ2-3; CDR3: CASSIPPGTTDTQYF
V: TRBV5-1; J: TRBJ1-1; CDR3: CASSRLGGGLNTEAFF
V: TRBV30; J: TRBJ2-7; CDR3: CAWRDLAGVKSYEQYF
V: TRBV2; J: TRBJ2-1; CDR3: CASTYLPAGGVQFF
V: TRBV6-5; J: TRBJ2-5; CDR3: CASGHGGETQYF
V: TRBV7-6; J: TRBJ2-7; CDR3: CASSPTGQTYEQYF
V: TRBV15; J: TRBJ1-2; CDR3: CATSRSETGIYGYTF
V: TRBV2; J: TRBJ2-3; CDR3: CASSRPYPDTQYF
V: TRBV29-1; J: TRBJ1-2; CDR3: CSARTGDGYTF
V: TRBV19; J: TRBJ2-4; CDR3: CASSIVGASDIQYF
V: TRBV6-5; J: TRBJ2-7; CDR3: CASSTPGGGLYEQYF
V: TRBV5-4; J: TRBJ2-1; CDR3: CASSPDGTSTGNEQFF
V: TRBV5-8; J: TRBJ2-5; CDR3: CASSLVEAGSETQYF
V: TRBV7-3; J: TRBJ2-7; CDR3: CASTYSAGLDEQYF
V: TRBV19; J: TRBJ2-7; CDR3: CASRGTGVREQYF
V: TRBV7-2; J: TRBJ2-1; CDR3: CASSLSRVNNEQFF
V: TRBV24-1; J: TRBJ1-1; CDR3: CATRGTSNTEAFF
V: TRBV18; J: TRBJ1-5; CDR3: CASSPSGTGSNQPQHF
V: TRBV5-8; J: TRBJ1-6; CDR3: CASGSGENNSPLHF
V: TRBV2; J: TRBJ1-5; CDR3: CASSENRGLNQPQHF
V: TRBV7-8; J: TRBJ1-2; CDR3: CASSLEDRGRLGYTF
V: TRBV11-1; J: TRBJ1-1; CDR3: CASSLGRGLEAFF
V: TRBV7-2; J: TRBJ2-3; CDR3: CASSRNVGSSDTQYF
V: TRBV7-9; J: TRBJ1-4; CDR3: CASSRDRGNEKLFF
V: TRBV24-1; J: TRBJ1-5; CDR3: CATSDSTGPAESQHF
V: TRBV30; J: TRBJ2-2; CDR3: CAWSDRPNTGELFF
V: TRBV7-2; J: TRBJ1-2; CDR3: CASSTRTASYGYTF
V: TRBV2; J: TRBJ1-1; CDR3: CATTKAGGRGTEAFF
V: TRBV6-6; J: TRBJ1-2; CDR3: CASTNGGLVTNYGYTF
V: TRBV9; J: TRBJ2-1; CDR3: CASSVGGSGHNEQFF
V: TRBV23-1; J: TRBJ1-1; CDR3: CASSRGIPNTEAFF
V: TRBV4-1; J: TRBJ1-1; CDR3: CASSQVSGTLNTEAFF